Listed here is a single T cell receptor (beta chain). The target antigen is unknown. CDR3 length: 15 residues. Germline CDR1 MNHEY, CDR2 SMNVEV (reference sequence). V lost 8 bases, J lost 2 bases, and 17 bases lay in between. Profiled with immunoSEQ multiplex PCR; TCRdb holds only in-frame clones, not every one. Among about 140,000 clones listed, roughly 92% were seen once. The data derive from a study of T cell responses to AZD1222 COVID-19 vaccine. Study observations and caveats: Spike-specific TCR breadth rose after two AZD1222 doses, and depth rose as well. Donors, mostly white British, included more females; clonal diversity was possibly underestimated.

This sample comprised peripheral blood, obtained on day 0 of AZD1222 vaccination. This rearrangement joins TRBV27 to TRBJ2-3; D uncertain. The clonotype was recovered from an adult in good health. The CDR3 DNA sequence: TGTGCCAGCCGCTCAGAAAGGATTTCCACAGATACGCAGTATTTT. This codes for CASRSERISTDTQYF.